This paragraph reports one T cell receptor beta chain. No antigen is known for it. Per-nucleotide qualities are absent, and no much larger clonotype sits a single base away. The treatment or condition label on this specimen signifies: allogeneic hematopoietic cell transplantation with graft depleted of TCRalphabeta T cells and CD19 B cells. The children who served as transplant recipients had been given grafts of TCRalphabeta/CD19-depleted allogeneic hematopoietic cells. The data are from a study of T-cell reconstitution after alpha-beta-depleted transplantation in children (dated by TCRdb to between 2015 and 2016). Regarding the study in general: Using TCR repertoire profiling, the study followed T-cell immune reconstitution in a quantitative way in children after TCRalphabeta/CD19-depleted allogeneic hematopoietic cell transplantation.

The paper as a whole reports these results and caveats: The apparently early alphabetaT-cell count recovery about two months after transplant was reportedly dependent on only several hundred rapidly expanded clones derived from non-depleted graft cells. In some patients, the high TCRbeta diversity seen at day 60 was put down to recipient T cells and intrathymic progenitors that had survived conditioning. Over subsequent months, a decline in hyperexpanded clone frequencies was noted, and after one year, T-cell counts and TCRbeta diversity were mostly ascribed to newly produced T cells.

Library creation used PCR. The reads were generated on an Illumina HiSeq 2500. To normalize quantification of the TCRbeta repertoire, the TCR libraries were built with molecular barcoding that relied on unique molecular identifiers. TCRdb trimmed the raw reads at Q25, called clones with MiXCR and kept productive beta chains. Each entry merges the rows of one CDR3 protein and shows their most common DNA and genes. The sample table records about 300,000 distinct CDR3 sequences; 9.5% to 13% of these occur just once. The ten top clones hold less than 9% of the sample. Trimming removed 3 bases from V and 1 base from J; the gene matches leave 6 bases unexplained. There are 15 amino acids in the CDR3, from cysteine to phenylalanine inclusive. Left in the record is the CDR3 DNA by itself, 45 bases read in frame from the first base.

The TCR was taken from a boy under three years old with acute myeloid leukemia, due to receive a stem cell transplant. The sample in question was PBMCs, obtained before TCRalphabeta/CD19-depleted stem cell transplant. This chain joins TRBV12-3 or TRBV12-4 to TRBJ2-7, with 7 bases aligning to TRBD2. The DNA is as follows: TGTGCCAGCAGTTTCGCGTCGCGGGGGTCCTACGAGCAGTACTTC. The resulting protein is CASSFASRGSYEQYF.